Listed here is a single TCR beta chain. The sample carries other DNA sequences with the same CDR3. CD8 memory was a combination that joined CD45RO+ cells with CCR7-negative CD45RA+ TemRA cells. This record comes from a study of shared clonotypes between healthy human individuals. Germline values: CDR1 SGHDT, CDR2 YYEEEE. This CDR3 contains 12 residues. Trimming took 3 bases from V and 5 from J, leaving 8 bases between them. Only in-frame clones appear in the TCRdb table, and some are missing; sequencing was by immunoSEQ multiplex PCR. Of hundreds of thousands of clones in the sample, roughly 87% were seen once.

The sequence was obtained from a young man in good health. V and J are TRBV5-6 and TRBJ2-5; D gene unclear. The specimen was memory CD8+ T cells sorted from blood. Indicated subset: CD45RO+ cells pooled with CCR7-negative TemRA cells. CDR3 coding DNA: TGTGCCAGCAGCTGGTCGGTTGAGACCCAGTACTTC. Translating gives CASSWSVETQYF.